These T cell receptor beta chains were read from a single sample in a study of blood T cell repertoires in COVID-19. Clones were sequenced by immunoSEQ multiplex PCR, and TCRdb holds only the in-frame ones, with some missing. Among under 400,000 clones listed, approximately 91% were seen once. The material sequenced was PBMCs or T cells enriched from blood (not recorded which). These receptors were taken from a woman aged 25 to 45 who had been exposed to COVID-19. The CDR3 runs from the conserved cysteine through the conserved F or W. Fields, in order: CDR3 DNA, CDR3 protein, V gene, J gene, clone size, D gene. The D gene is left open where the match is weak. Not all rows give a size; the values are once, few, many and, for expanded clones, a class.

CDR3 DNA: TGTGCCAGCAGCTCAGCGAGCCTCCAAGAGACCCAGTACTTC
CDR3 protein: CASSSASLQETQYF
V gene: TRBV11-1
J gene: TRBJ2-5
clone size: once
D gene: .

CDR3 DNA: TGTGCCAGCAGCTCCGACAGACGGCAGTCTGGGGCCAACGTCCTGACTTTC
CDR3 protein: CASSSDRRQSGANVLTF
V gene: TRBV5-4
J gene: TRBJ2-6
clone size: .
D gene: .

CDR3 DNA: TGTGCCAGCTCACTGAGCACGAGGAATCCAGGAGGGGATGGCTACACCTTC
CDR3 protein: CASSLSTRNPGGDGYTF
V gene: TRBV18
J gene: TRBJ1-2
clone size: .
D gene: .

CDR3 DNA: TGTGCCAGCAGCTTCAGGCAGGGGAGTATGAACACTGAAGCTTTCTTT
CDR3 protein: CASSFRQGSMNTEAFF
V gene: TRBV7-6
J gene: TRBJ1-1
clone size: .
D gene: .

CDR3 DNA: TGTGCCAGTAGTCTAAGACTAGCGGGAGAAGGTGAGCAGTACTTC
CDR3 protein: CASSLRLAGEGEQYF
V gene: TRBV19
J gene: TRBJ2-7
clone size: .
D gene: TRBD2

CDR3 DNA: TGCGCCAGCAGCAAACTACAGGGATCTGTGTCTGGGGCCAACGTCCTGACTTTC
CDR3 protein: CASSKLQGSVSGANVLTF
V gene: TRBV5-1
J gene: TRBJ2-6
clone size: .
D gene: .

CDR3 DNA: TGTGCCAGCAGGCTGACAGGGCCCCAGCATTTT
CDR3 protein: CASRLTGPQHF
V gene: TRBV12-3/TRBV12-4
J gene: TRBJ1-5
clone size: .
D gene: .

CDR3 DNA: TGTGCCAGCAGTTTGGGGAGCTCCTATAATTCACCCCTCCACTTT
CDR3 protein: CASSLGSSYNSPLHF
V gene: TRBV28
J gene: TRBJ1-6
clone size: .
D gene: .

CDR3 DNA: TGTGCCAGCAGCTTTCGGCAGGGTAGGTTTGGGAATCAGCCCCAGCATTTT
CDR3 protein: CASSFRQGRFGNQPQHF
V gene: TRBV5-5
J gene: TRBJ1-5
clone size: once
D gene: .

CDR3 DNA: TGTGCCAGCAGTACGGACAGCCTATATGGCTACACCTTC
CDR3 protein: CASSTDSLYGYTF
V gene: TRBV28
J gene: TRBJ1-2
clone size: .
D gene: .

CDR3 DNA: TGCGCCAGCAGCTTCGAGCCCCCTCCCGGGCAGTACTTC
CDR3 protein: CASSFEPPPGQYF
V gene: TRBV5-1
J gene: TRBJ2-7
clone size: .
D gene: .

CDR3 DNA: TGTGCCAGCAGCCCGGACAGGGCTGAAGCTTTCTTT
CDR3 protein: CASSPDRAEAFF
V gene: TRBV7-8
J gene: TRBJ1-1
clone size: .
D gene: TRBD1

CDR3 DNA: TGCGCCAGCAGCCAAGGTCGACTAGCGGGGTACGAGCAGTACTTC
CDR3 protein: CASSQGRLAGYEQYF
V gene: TRBV4-1
J gene: TRBJ2-7
clone size: .
D gene: TRBD2

CDR3 DNA: TGCGCCAGCAGCTTGCCACCATATGGAGCAGGGCGCACAGATACGCAGTATTTT
CDR3 protein: CASSLPPYGAGRTDTQYF
V gene: TRBV5-1
J gene: TRBJ2-3
clone size: .
D gene: .

CDR3 DNA: TGTGCCAGCAGCCCTGTCGCGGGAAGCTCTGGAAACACCATATATTTT
CDR3 protein: CASSPVAGSSGNTIYF
V gene: TRBV28
J gene: TRBJ1-3
clone size: .
D gene: .

CDR3 DNA: TGTGCCACCGCAGCGGGACGAAGCTCCTACGAGCAGTACTTC
CDR3 protein: CATAAGRSSYEQYF
V gene: TRBV15
J gene: TRBJ2-7
clone size: .
D gene: TRBD2

CDR3 DNA: TGCGCCAGCAGCAACAGGGGATCGCATTCCACCTTC
CDR3 protein: CASSNRGSHSTF
V gene: TRBV5-1
J gene: TRBJ1-2
clone size: .
D gene: TRBD1

CDR3 DNA: TGTGCCTGGACCTTAGGGGGTCGCGTGGATGAGCAGTTCTTC
CDR3 protein: CAWTLGGRVDEQFF
V gene: TRBV30
J gene: TRBJ2-1
clone size: few
D gene: .

CDR3 DNA: TGTGCCAGTAGTATATCCGGACAGGGGTTGGCAGATACGCAGTATTTT
CDR3 protein: CASSISGQGLADTQYF
V gene: TRBV19
J gene: TRBJ2-3
clone size: .
D gene: TRBD1

CDR3 DNA: TGTGCCAGCAGCTTAAGGGATCCAGGGTTAAAAGGTGAAGGCTACACCTTC
CDR3 protein: CASSLRDPGLKGEGYTF
V gene: TRBV28
J gene: TRBJ1-2
clone size: few
D gene: .

CDR3 DNA: TGCGCCAGCAGCTTGCCTAGCGGGAGTGTCTACGAGCAGTACTTC
CDR3 protein: CASSLPSGSVYEQYF
V gene: TRBV5-1
J gene: TRBJ2-7
clone size: .
D gene: TRBD2

CDR3 DNA: TGTGCCAGCAGCCAAGGACGAAGGGGAAGGGATGGCTACACCTTC
CDR3 protein: CASSQGRRGRDGYTF
V gene: TRBV3-1/TRBV3-2
J gene: TRBJ1-2
clone size: few
D gene: .

CDR3 DNA: TGTGCCAGCGAGGGGGTAGTGGAGACCCAGTACTTC
CDR3 protein: CASEGVVETQYF
V gene: TRBV2
J gene: TRBJ2-5
clone size: few
D gene: .

CDR3 DNA: TGCGCCAGCAGCTTGGGACTTGGGGGCTTTTCACCCCTCCACTTT
CDR3 protein: CASSLGLGGFSPLHF
V gene: TRBV5-1
J gene: TRBJ1-6
clone size: .
D gene: .

CDR3 DNA: TGTGCCAGCAGCTTAGGACTAGCGGTCCTGTACCAAGAGACCCAGTACTTC
CDR3 protein: CASSLGLAVLYQETQYF
V gene: TRBV7-9
J gene: TRBJ2-5
clone size: .
D gene: TRBD2

CDR3 DNA: TGTGCCAGCAGACCGGGAACAGGGGGTTGGGAGACCCAGTACTTC
CDR3 protein: CASRPGTGGWETQYF
V gene: TRBV27
J gene: TRBJ2-5
clone size: .
D gene: TRBD1

CDR3 DNA: TGTGCCAGCAGTCCGCGGGCGTCGGACACTGAAGCTTTCTTT
CDR3 protein: CASSPRASDTEAFF
V gene: TRBV27
J gene: TRBJ1-1
clone size: .
D gene: .

CDR3 DNA: TGTGCCAGCAGCACCATGAGTCCAGGGGGCGCATGGAGGGACACTGAAGCTTTCTTT
CDR3 protein: CASSTMSPGGAWRDTEAFF
V gene: TRBV7-2
J gene: TRBJ1-1
clone size: once
D gene: TRBD1

CDR3 DNA: TGTGCCAGCAATGACAGGGGGAACTCAGAGCCCCAGCATTTT
CDR3 protein: CASNDRGNSEPQHF
V gene: TRBV2
J gene: TRBJ1-5
clone size: .
D gene: TRBD1

CDR3 DNA: TGTGCCAGCAGCCTGACAGTCACTGAAGCTTTCTTT
CDR3 protein: CASSLTVTEAFF
V gene: TRBV5-5
J gene: TRBJ1-1
clone size: .
D gene: .

CDR3 DNA: TGTGCCAGCACGGACAGGGTAAACGAGCAGTACTTC
CDR3 protein: CASTDRVNEQYF
V gene: TRBV28
J gene: TRBJ2-7
clone size: .
D gene: TRBD1

CDR3 DNA: TGCAGCGTTGCGAAGGACAGGGCCAGCACTGAAGCTTTCTTT
CDR3 protein: CSVAKDRASTEAFF
V gene: TRBV29-1
J gene: TRBJ1-1
clone size: .
D gene: TRBD1

CDR3 DNA: TGTGCCAGCAGTGCAGGGGAAAATTCACCCCTCCACTTT
CDR3 protein: CASSAGENSPLHF
V gene: TRBV6-4
J gene: TRBJ1-6
clone size: .
D gene: .

CDR3 DNA: TGTGCTAGTGGTTTGGCCGAAAAAACAGACAGGGAGTACCGAAACACCATATATTTT
CDR3 protein: CASGLAEKTDREYRNTIYF
V gene: TRBV12-5
J gene: TRBJ1-3
clone size: .
D gene: TRBD1

CDR3 DNA: TGTGCCAGCAGTTACTCTTCACAGGTTATTTCCCAGCATTTT
CDR3 protein: CASSYSSQVISQHF
V gene: TRBV6-5
J gene: TRBJ1-5
clone size: .
D gene: .

CDR3 DNA: TGCAGCGTTTACGGGGGACCTACTTCTAGCGGTAGCACAGATACGCAGTATTTT
CDR3 protein: CSVYGGPTSSGSTDTQYF
V gene: TRBV29-1
J gene: TRBJ2-3
clone size: .
D gene: TRBD2

CDR3 DNA: TGTGCCAGCTCACCGACGACTGGGGGGGCTAGCGGGAGTTACAATGAGCAGTTCTTC
CDR3 protein: CASSPTTGGASGSYNEQFF
V gene: TRBV18
J gene: TRBJ2-1
clone size: .
D gene: TRBD2

CDR3 DNA: TGTGCCAGCAAGAGAGACTATGGCTACACCTTC
CDR3 protein: CASKRDYGYTF
V gene: TRBV12-3/TRBV12-4
J gene: TRBJ1-2
clone size: .
D gene: .

CDR3 DNA: TGTGCCAGTACTCAGGGGGCCAAAAACATTCAGTACTTC
CDR3 protein: CASTQGAKNIQYF
V gene: TRBV2
J gene: TRBJ2-4
clone size: once
D gene: .

CDR3 DNA: TGTGCCAGCAGCGTAGGGAACAGGCTCGACGGTGAAAAACTGTTTTTT
CDR3 protein: CASSVGNRLDGEKLFF
V gene: TRBV9
J gene: TRBJ1-4
clone size: .
D gene: .

CDR3 DNA: TGTGCCAGTAGTATAGATCCTTGGCGGCAGCGCTCTGGAAACACCATATATTTT
CDR3 protein: CASSIDPWRQRSGNTIYF
V gene: TRBV19
J gene: TRBJ1-3
clone size: .
D gene: .

CDR3 DNA: TGTGCCAGCAGTGCCCGGACAGGGGGCTATGGGTTCCTAAACACCATATATTTT
CDR3 protein: CASSARTGGYGFLNTIYF
V gene: TRBV6-1
J gene: TRBJ1-3
clone size: .
D gene: TRBD1

CDR3 DNA: TGTGCCAGCAGCCCTGGGACAACCGGGGAGCTGTTTTTT
CDR3 protein: CASSPGTTGELFF
V gene: TRBV3-1/TRBV3-2
J gene: TRBJ2-2
clone size: .
D gene: .

CDR3 DNA: TGTGCCAGTAGTATAGGGACAGGGGGCGGGCAGCCCCAGCATTTT
CDR3 protein: CASSIGTGGGQPQHF
V gene: TRBV19
J gene: TRBJ1-5
clone size: .
D gene: TRBD1

CDR3 DNA: TGTGCCAGCAGCTTGAGACTAGCGGGAAACACCGGGGAGCTGTTTTTT
CDR3 protein: CASSLRLAGNTGELFF
V gene: TRBV11-2
J gene: TRBJ2-2
clone size: .
D gene: TRBD2

CDR3 DNA: TGTGCCACCAGTGATCAGGGGCACACTGAAGCTTTCTTT
CDR3 protein: CATSDQGHTEAFF
V gene: TRBV19
J gene: TRBJ1-1
clone size: .
D gene: .

CDR3 DNA: TGTGCCAGCACCGTGAGGTCAGCTCCTTTCTACGAGCAGTACTTC
CDR3 protein: CASTVRSAPFYEQYF
V gene: TRBV28
J gene: TRBJ2-7
clone size: .
D gene: .

CDR3 DNA: TGTGCCAGCAAGGGAACGTGGGGACAGACGACCTATGGCTACACCTTC
CDR3 protein: CASKGTWGQTTYGYTF
V gene: TRBV11-3
J gene: TRBJ1-2
clone size: .
D gene: TRBD1